This entry describes one T cell receptor (beta chain). The V gene's germline CDR1 is SGHVS and CDR2 FQNEAQ. V lost 1 base to trimming and J lost 0 bases, with 13 bases between them. The CDR3 runs to 16 residues. The sample belongs to a study of T cell changes during pregnancy in multiple sclerosis. Assay used: immunoSEQ multiplex PCR; TCRdb lists only in-frame clones, some missing. Of 39,000 or so clones detected, over 80% appear once; the ten largest clones hold approximately 26%. This clonotype was obtained from a female donor with multiple sclerosis, enrolled in a pregnancy study. The source material was CD8+ T cells from peripheral blood mononuclear cells, sampled before pregnancy. This chain links TRBV7-8 with TRBJ2-7, with D perhaps matching TRBD2 (5 bases). In DNA, the CDR3 is TGTGCCAGCAGCTTAGAGTGGGGAGAAAACTCCTACGAGCAGTACTTC. This translates into CASSLEWGENSYEQYF.